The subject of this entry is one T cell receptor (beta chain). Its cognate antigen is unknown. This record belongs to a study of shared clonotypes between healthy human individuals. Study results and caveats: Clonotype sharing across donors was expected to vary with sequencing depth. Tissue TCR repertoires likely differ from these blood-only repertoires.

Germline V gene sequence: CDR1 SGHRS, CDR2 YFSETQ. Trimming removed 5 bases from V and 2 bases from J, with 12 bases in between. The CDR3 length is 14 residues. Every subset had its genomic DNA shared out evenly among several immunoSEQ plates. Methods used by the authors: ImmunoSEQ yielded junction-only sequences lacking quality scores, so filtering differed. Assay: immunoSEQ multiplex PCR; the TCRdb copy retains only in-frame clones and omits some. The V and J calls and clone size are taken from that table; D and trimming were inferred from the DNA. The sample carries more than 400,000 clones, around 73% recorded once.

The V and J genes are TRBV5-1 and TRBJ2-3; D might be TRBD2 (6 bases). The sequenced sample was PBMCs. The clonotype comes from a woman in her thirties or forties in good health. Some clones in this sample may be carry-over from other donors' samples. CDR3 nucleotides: TGCGCCAGCAGTACGGGACTGATCACAGATACGCAGTATTTT. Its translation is CASSTGLITDTQYF.